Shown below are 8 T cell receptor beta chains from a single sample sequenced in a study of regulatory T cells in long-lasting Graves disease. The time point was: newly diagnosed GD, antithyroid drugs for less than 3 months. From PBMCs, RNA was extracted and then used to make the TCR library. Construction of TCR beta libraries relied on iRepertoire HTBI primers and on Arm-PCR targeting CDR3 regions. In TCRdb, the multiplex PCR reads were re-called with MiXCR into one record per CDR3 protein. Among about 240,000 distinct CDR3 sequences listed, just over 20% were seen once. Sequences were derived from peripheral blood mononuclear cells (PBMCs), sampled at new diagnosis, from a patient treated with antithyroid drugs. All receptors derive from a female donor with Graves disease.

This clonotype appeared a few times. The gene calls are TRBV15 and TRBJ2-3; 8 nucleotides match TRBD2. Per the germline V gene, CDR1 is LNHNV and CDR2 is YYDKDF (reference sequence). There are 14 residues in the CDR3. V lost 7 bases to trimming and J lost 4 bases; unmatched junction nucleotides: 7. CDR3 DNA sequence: TGTGCCACCAAGGCGGGAGGCCAGTCAGATACGCAGTATTTT. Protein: CATKAGGQSDTQYF.

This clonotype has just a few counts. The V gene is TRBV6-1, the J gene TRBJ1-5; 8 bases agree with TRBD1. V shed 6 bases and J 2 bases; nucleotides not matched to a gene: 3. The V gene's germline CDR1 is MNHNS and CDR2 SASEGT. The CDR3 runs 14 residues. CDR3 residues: CASRKTGGNQPQHF. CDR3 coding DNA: TGTGCCAGCAGGAAGACAGGGGGCAATCAGCCCCAGCATTTT.

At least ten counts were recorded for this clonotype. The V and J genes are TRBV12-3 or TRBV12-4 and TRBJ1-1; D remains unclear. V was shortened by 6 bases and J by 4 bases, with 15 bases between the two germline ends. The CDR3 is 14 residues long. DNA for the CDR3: TGTGCCAGCAGACCCTCTTCGGGTTCCACTGAAGCTTTCTTT. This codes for CASRPSSGSTEAFF.

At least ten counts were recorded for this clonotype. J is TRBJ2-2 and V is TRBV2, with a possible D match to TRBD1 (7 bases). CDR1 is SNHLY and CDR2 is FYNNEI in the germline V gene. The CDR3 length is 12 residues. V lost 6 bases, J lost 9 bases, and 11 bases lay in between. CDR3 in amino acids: CASSQGGRELFF. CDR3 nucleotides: TGTGCCAGCAGCCAGGGGGGCCGGGAGCTGTTTTTT.

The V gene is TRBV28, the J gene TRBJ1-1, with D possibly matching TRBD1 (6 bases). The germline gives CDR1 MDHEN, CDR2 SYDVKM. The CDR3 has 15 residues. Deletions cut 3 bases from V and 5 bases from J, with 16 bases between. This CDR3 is CASSLAGRGGTEAFF. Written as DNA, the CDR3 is TGTGCCAGCAGTTTGGCTGGCAGGGGTGGTACTGAAGCTTTCTTT.

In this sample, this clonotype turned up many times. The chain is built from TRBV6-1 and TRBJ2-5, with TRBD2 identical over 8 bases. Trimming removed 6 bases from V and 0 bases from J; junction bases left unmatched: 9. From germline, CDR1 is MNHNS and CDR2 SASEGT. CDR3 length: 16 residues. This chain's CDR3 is CASSLWGSGDQETQYF. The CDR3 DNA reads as TGTGCCAGCAGCCTATGGGGTAGCGGGGACCAAGAGACCCAGTACTTC.

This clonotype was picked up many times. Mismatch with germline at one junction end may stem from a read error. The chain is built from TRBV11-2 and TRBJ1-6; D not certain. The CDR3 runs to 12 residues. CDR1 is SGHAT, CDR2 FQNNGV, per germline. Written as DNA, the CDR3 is TGTGCCAGCAGCGTAGAAAATTCACCCCTCCACTTT. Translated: CASSVENSPLHF.

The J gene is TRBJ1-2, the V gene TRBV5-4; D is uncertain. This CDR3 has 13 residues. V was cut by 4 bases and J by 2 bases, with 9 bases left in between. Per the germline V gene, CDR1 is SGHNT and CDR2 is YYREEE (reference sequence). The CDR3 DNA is TGTGCCAGCAGCCAAGAGCAAAACTATGGCTACACCTTC. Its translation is CASSQEQNYGYTF.